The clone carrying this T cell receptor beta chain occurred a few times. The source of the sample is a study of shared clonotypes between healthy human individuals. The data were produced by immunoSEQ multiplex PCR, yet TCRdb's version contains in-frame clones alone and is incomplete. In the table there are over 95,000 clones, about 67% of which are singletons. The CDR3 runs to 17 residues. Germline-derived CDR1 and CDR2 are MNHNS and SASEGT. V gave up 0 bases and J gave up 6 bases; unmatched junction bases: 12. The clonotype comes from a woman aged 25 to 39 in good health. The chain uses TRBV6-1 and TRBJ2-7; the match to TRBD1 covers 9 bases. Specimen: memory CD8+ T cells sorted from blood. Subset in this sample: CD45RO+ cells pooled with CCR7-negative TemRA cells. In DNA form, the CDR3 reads TGTGCCAGCAGTGAAGCCACAGGGGGCGCAACTTCTGGCGAGCAGTACTTC. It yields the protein CASSEATGGATSGEQYF.